Below are 6 T cell receptor beta chains sequenced from a single sample in a study of lymphopenia after photon versus proton radiotherapy. The method was immunoSEQ multiplex PCR; TCRdb's version includes in-frame clones alone and lacks a portion of them. The sample includes about 24,000 clones, about 84% seen only once; the top ten take 21%. The sample here was peripheral blood, taken from a patient treated with proton-based radiotherapy. Receptors originate from a woman aged 70-85 years with pancreatic cancer.

The V gene is TRBV29-1, the J gene TRBJ1-1; 7 nucleotides match TRBD1. J was trimmed by 4 bases and V by 0 bases; bases with no gene match: 11. This CDR3 has 16 residues. The germline CDR1 and CDR2 sequences are SQVTM and ANQGSEA. CDR3 region: CSVEEGTARAVTEAFF. Here the CDR3 DNA reads TGCAGCGTTGAAGAGGGGACAGCCCGTGCGGTCACTGAAGCTTTCTTT.

The chain employs TRBV6-6 and TRBJ1-2; a weak D match, TRBD1 (5 bases). The CDR3 is 14 amino acids. The V end lost 2 bases, the J end lost 5 bases, and 12 bases lay between the germline ends. Germline assignment: CDR1 MNHNY and CDR2 SVGAGI (reference sequence). This CDR3 is CASSYAAGRYGYTF. CDR3 DNA: TGTGCCAGCAGTTACGCGGCAGGGCGATATGGCTACACCTTC.

This clone was picked up a small number of times. J is TRBJ1-6 and V is TRBV19, with 9 bases aligning to TRBD1. Germline V CDR1 and CDR2: LNHDA, SQIVND (reference sequence). Germline trimming cut 7 bases from V and 9 bases from J; bases unmatched to any gene: 4. The CDR3 runs to 13 residues. Here the CDR3 reads CASMGQGVSPLHF. CDR3 sequence (DNA): TGTGCCAGTATGGGACAGGGTGTTTCACCCCTCCACTTT. Combining the CDR3 with reference TRBV19 and TRBJ1-6 gives the whole variable domain DGGITQSPKYLFRKEGQNVTLSCEQNLNHDAMYWYRQDPGQGLRLIYYSQIVNDFQKGDIAEGYSVSREKKESFPLTVTSAQKNPTAFYLCASMGQGVSPLHFGNGTRLTVT.

The V gene is TRBV7-2, the J gene TRBJ2-1; D unclear. V was cut by 5 bases and J by 0 bases, with 11 bases left in between. The CDR3 runs 15 residues. Germline values: CDR1 SGHTA, CDR2 FQGNSA. CDR3 bases: TGTGCCAGCAGCCTCCCAGGCAGCTCCTACAATGAGCAGTTCTTC. Its translation: CASSLPGSSYNEQFF.

This chain links TRBV19 with TRBJ2-2; the D gene is possibly TRBD2 (6 bases). Trimming removed 5 bases from V and 0 bases from J, with 10 bases in between. The CDR3 covers 15 residues. Germline V gene sequence: CDR1 LNHDA, CDR2 SQIVND (reference sequence). The CDR3 nucleotides read TGTGCCAGTAGTGCGGGGACGACGAACACCGGGGAGCTGTTTTTT. Amino acids: CASSAGTTNTGELFF.

This chain joins TRBV7-9 and TRBJ2-2; 10 bases map to TRBD2. The V and J ends lost 4 bases and 0 bases, in that order; junction bases with no gene match: 5. Per germline, CDR1 SEHNR and CDR2 FQNEAQ (reference sequence). The CDR3 is made up of 17 amino acids. The DNA of the CDR3 is TGTGCCAGCAGCTCCTTAGCGGGAGGAGCGAACACCGGGGAGCTGTTTTTT. Its translation is CASSSLAGGANTGELFF.